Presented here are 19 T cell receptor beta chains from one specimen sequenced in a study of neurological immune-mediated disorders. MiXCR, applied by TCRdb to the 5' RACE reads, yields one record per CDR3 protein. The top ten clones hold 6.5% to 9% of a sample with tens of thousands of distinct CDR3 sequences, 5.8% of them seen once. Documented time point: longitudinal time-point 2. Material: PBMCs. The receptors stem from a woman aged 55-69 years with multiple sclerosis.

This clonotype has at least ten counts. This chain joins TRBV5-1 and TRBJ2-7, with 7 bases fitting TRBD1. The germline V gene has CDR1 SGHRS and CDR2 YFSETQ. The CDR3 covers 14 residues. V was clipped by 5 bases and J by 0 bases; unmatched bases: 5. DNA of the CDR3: TGCGCCAGCAGGACACAGGGGTCCTCCTACGAGCAGTACTTC. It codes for CASRTQGSSYEQYF.

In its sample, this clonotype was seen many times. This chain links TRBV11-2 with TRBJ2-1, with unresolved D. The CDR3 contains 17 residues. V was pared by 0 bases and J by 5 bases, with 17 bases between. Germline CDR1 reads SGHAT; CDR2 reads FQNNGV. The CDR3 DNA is TGTGCCAGCAGCTTAGACATTAACGCCCGAAGTAACAATGAGCAGTTCTTC. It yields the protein CASSLDINARSNNEQFF.

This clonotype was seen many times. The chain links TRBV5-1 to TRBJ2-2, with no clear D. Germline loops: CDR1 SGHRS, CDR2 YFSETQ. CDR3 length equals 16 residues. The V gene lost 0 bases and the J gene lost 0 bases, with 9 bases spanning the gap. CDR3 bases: TGCGCCAGCAGCTTGGATGGCAGAACGAACACCGGGGAGCTGTTTTTT. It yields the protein CASSLDGRTNTGELFF.

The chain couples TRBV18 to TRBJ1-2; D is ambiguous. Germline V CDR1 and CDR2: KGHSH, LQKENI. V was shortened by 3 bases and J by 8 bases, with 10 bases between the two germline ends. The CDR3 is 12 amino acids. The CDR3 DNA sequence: TGTGCCAGCTCACCCCAAAGGACGGGCTACACCTTC. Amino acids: CASSPQRTGYTF. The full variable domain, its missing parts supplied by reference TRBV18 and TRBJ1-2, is NAGVMQNPRHLVRRRGQEARLRCSPMKGHSHVYWYRQLPEEGLKFMVYLQKENIIDESGMPKERFSAEFPKEGPSILRIQQVVRGDSAAYFCASSPQRTGYTFGSGTRLTVV.

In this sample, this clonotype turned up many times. The CDR3 spells CASSLNSLGDTQYF. For the CDR3, the DNA is TGCGCCAGCAGCCTAAACTCACTAGGAGATACGCAGTATTTT. The chain is built from TRBV5-1 and TRBJ2-3; tentative D call: TRBD2 (5 bases). Germline lookup yields CDR1 SGHRS and CDR2 YFSETQ. The CDR3 loop spans 14 amino acids. The V end was cut by 4 bases, the J end by 5 bases, with 14 bases between.

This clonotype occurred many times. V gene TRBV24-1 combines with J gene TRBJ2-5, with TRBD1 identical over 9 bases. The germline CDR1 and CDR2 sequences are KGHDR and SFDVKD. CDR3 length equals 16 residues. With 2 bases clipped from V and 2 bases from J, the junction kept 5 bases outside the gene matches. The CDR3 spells CATSDSTGGLQETQYF. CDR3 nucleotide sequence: TGTGCCACCAGTGATTCTACAGGGGGCCTGCAAGAGACCCAGTACTTC.

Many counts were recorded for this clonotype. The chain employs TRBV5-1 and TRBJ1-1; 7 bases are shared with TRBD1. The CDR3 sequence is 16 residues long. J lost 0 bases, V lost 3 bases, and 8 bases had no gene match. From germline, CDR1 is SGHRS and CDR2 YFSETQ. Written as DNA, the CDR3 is TGCGCCAGCAGCTCGACAGGGAATAAAATGAACACTGAAGCTTTCTTT. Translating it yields CASSSTGNKMNTEAFF.

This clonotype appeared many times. CDR3 sequence (DNA): TGTGCCAGCAGCTTATCGGGGAATGATCAGCCCCAGCATTTT. Translating gives CASSLSGNDQPQHF. The J gene is TRBJ1-5, the V gene TRBV7-9; no clear D gene. Germline V CDR1 and CDR2: SEHNR, FQNEAQ (reference sequence). The germline V and J ends were trimmed by 2 bases and 5 bases, with 10 bases remaining between them. The CDR3 runs to 14 residues.

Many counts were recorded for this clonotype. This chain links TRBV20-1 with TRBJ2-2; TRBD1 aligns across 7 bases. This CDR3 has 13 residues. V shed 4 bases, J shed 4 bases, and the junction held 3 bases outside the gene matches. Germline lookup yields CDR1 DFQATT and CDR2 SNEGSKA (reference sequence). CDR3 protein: CSAIPGGTGELFF. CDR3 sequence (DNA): TGCAGTGCTATACCAGGGGGCACCGGGGAGCTGTTTTTT.

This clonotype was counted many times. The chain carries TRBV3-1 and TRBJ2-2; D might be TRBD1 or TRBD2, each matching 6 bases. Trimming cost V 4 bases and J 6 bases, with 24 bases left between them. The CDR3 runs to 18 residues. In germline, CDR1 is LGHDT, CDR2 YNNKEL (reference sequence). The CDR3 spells CASSRWARGPGIAGELFF. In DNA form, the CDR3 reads TGTGCCAGCAGCCGGTGGGCACGGGGGCCCGGCATAGCCGGGGAGCTGTTTTTT.

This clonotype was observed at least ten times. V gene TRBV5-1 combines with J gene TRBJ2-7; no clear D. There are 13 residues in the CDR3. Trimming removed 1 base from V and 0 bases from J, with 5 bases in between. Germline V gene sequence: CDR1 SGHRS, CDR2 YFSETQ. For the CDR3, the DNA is TGCGCCAGCAGCTTGTCGGTCTCCTACGAGCAGTACTTC. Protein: CASSLSVSYEQYF.

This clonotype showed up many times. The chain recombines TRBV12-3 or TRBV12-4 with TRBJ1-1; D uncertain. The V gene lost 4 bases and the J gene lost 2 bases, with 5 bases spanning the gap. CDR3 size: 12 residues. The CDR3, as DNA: TGTGCCAGCAGTTACCTAAACACTGAAGCTTTCTTT. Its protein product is CASSYLNTEAFF.

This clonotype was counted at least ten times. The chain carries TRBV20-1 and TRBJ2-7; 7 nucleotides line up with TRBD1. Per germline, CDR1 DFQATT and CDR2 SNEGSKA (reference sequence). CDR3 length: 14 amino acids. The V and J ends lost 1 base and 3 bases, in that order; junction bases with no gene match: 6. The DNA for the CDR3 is TGCAGTGCTAGAGGGTCGCCAGGGGGCTACGAGCAGTACTTC. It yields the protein CSARGSPGGYEQYF.

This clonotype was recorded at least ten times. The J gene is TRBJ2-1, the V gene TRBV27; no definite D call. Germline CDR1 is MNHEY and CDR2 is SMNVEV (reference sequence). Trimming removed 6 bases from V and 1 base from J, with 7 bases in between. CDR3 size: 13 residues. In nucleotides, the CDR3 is TGTGCCAGCAGCCCTAGATCCTACAATGAGCAGTTCTTC. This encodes CASSPRSYNEQFF.

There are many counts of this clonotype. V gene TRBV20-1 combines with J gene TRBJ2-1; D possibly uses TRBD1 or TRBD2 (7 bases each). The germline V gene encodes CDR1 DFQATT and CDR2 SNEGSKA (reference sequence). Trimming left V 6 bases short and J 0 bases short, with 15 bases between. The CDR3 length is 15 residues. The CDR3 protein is CSARGGSSSYNEQFF. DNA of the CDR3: TGCAGTGCCAGGGGGGGCTCTAGCTCCTACAATGAGCAGTTCTTC.

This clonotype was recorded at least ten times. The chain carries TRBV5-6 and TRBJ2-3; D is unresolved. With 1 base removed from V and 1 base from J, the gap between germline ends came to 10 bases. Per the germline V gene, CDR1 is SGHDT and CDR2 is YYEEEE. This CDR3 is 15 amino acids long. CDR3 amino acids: CASSLSAAGTDTQYF. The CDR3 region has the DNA TGTGCCAGCAGCTTGTCCGCCGCCGGCACAGATACGCAGTATTTT.

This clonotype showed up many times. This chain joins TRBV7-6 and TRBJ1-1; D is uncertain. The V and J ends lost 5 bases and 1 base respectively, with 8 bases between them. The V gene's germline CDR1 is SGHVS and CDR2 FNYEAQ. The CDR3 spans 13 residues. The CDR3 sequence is CASSTHTNTEAFF. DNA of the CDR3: TGTGCCAGCAGCACCCATACGAACACTGAAGCTTTCTTT.

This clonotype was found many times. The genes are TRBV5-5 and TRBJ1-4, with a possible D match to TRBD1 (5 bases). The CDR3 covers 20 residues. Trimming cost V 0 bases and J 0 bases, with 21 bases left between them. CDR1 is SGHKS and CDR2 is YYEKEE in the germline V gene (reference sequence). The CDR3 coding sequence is TGTGCCAGCAGCTTGGTGGTGTCGAGGGGTCGGGTTGCAACTAATGAAAAACTGTTTTTT. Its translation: CASSLVVSRGRVATNEKLFF.

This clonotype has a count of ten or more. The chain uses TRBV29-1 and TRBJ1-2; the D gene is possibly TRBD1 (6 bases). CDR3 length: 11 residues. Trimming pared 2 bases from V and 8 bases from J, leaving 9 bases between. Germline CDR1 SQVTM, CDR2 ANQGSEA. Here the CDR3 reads CSVERGFGYTF. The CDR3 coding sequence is TGCAGCGTTGAAAGGGGGTTCGGCTACACCTTC.